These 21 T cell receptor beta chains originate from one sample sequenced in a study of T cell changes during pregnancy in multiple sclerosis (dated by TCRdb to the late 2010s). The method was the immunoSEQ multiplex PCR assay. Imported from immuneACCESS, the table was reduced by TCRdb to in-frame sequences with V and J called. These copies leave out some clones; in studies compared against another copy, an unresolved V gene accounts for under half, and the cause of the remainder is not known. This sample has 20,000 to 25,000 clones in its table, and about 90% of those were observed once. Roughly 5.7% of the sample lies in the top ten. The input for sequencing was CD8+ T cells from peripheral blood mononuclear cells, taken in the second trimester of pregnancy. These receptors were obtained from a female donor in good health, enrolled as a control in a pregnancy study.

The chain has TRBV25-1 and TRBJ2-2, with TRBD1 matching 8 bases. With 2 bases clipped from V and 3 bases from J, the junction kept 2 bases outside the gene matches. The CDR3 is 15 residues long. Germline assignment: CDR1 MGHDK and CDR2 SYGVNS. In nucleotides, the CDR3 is TGTGCCAGCAGTGAAGGCAGGGGGCACACCGGGGAGCTGTTTTTT. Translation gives CASSEGRGHTGELFF.

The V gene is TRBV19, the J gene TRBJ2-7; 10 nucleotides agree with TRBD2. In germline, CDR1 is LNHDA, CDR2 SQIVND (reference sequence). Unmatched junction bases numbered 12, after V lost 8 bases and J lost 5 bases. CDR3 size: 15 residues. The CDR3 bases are TGTGCCAGTCGAAAGCGGGAGGGCCGTCCGGACGAGCAGTACTTC. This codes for CASRKREGRPDEQYF.

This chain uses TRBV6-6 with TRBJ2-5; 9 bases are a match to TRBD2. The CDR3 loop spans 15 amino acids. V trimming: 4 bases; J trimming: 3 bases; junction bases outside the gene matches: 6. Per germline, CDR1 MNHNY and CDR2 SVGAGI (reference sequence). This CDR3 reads CASSLTGTSKETQYF. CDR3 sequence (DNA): TGTGCCAGCAGTTTGACCGGGACTAGCAAAGAGACCCAGTACTTC.

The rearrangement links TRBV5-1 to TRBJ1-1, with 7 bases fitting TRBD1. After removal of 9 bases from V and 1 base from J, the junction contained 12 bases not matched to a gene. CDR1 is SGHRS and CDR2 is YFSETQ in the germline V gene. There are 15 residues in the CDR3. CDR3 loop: CANTTGQCSNTEAFF. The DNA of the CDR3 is TGCGCCAATACGACAGGGCAATGTTCGAACACTGAAGCTTTCTTT.

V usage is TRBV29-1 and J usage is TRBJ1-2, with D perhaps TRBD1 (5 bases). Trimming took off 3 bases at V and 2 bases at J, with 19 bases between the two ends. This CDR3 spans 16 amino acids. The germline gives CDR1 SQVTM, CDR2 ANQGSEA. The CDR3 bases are TGCAGCGTTGATCCAAAAGAGGAGGGACCGAACTATGGCTACACCTTC. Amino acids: CSVDPKEEGPNYGYTF.

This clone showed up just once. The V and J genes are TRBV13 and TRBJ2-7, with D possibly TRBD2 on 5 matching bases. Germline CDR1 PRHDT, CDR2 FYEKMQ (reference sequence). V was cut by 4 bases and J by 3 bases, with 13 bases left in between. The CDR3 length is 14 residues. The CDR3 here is CASSSGYLDYEQYF. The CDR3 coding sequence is TGTGCCAGCAGCTCGGGATATTTGGACTACGAGCAGTACTTC.

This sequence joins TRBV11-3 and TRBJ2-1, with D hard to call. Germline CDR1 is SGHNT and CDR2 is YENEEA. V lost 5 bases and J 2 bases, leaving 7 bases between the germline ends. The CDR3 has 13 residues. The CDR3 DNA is TGTGCCAGCAGCCGAGGAACCTACAATGAGCAGTTCTTC. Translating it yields CASSRGTYNEQFF.

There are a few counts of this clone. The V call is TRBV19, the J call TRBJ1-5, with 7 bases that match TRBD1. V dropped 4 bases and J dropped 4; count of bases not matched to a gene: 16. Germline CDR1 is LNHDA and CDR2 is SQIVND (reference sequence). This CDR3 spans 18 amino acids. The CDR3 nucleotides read TGTGCCAGTAGTACCCTAAGCTCGACAGGGAGAATTAATCAGCCCCAGCATTTT. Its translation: CASSTLSSTGRINQPQHF. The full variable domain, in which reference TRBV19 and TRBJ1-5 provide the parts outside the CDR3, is DGGITQSPKYLFRKEGQNVTLSCEQNLNHDAMYWYRQDPGQGLRLIYYSQIVNDFQKGDIAEGYSVSREKKESFPLTVTSAQKNPTAFYLCASSTLSSTGRINQPQHFGDGTRLSIL.

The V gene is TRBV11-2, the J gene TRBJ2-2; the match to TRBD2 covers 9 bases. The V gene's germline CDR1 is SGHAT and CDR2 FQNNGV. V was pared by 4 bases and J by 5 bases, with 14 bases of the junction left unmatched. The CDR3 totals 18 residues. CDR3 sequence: CASSSIVLSGRRTGELFF. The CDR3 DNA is TGTGCCAGCAGCTCAATTGTCCTCAGCGGGAGGAGGACCGGGGAGCTGTTTTTT. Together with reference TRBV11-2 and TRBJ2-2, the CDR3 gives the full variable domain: EAGVAQSPRYKIIEKRQSVAFWCNPISGHATLYWYQQILGQGPKLLIQFQNNGVVDDSQLPKDRFSAERLKGVDSTLKIQPAKLEDSAVYLCASSSIVLSGRRTGELFFGEGSRLTVL.

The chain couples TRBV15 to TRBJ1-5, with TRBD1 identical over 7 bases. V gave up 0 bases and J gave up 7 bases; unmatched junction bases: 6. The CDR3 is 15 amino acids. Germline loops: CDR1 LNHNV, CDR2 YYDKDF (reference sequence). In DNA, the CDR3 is TGTGCCACCAGCAGAGATCTGGGCAGGGGGCAGCCCCAGCATTTT. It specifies CATSRDLGRGQPQHF.

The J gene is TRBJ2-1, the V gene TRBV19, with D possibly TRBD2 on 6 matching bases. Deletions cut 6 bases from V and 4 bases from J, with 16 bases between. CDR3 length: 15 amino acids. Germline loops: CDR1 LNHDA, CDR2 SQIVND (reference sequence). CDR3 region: CASRGDGSTYNEQFF. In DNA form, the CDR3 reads TGTGCCAGTAGGGGGGACGGGAGTACTTACAATGAGCAGTTCTTC.

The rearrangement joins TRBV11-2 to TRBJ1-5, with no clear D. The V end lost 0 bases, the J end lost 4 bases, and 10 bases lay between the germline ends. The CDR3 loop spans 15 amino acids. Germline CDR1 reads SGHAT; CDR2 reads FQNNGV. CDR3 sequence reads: CASSLEAAENQPQHF. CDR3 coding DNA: TGTGCCAGCAGCTTAGAGGCGGCAGAAAATCAGCCCCAGCATTTT. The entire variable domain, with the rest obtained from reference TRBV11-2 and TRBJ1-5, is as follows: EAGVAQSPRYKIIEKRQSVAFWCNPISGHATLYWYQQILGQGPKLLIQFQNNGVVDDSQLPKDRFSAERLKGVDSTLKIQPAKLEDSAVYLCASSLEAAENQPQHFGDGTRLSIL.

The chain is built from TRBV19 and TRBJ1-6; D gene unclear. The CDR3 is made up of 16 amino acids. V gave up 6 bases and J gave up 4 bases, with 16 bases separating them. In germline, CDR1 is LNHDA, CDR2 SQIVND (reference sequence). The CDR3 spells CASRFRQEGYNSPLHF. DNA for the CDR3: TGTGCCAGTAGATTTCGGCAGGAAGGTTATAATTCACCCCTCCACTTT.

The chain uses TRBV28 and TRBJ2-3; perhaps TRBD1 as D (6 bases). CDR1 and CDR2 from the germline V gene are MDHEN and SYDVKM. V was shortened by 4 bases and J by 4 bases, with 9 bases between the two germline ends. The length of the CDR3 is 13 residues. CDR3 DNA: TGTGCCAGCAGTTCCAGGGGCGCAGATACGCAGTATTTT. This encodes CASSSRGADTQYF.

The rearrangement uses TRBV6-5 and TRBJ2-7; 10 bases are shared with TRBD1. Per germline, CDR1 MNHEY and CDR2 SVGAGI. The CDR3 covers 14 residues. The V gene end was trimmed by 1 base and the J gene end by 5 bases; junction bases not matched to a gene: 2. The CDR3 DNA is TGTGCCAGCAGTTACTTCGGGACAGGGGACGAGCAGTACTTC. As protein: CASSYFGTGDEQYF.

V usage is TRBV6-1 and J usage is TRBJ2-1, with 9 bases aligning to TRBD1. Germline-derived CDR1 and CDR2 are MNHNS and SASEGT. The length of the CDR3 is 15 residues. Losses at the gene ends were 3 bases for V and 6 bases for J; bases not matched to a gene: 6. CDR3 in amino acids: CASSDRTGEGNEQFF. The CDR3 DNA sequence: TGTGCCAGCAGTGACAGGACAGGGGAGGGCAATGAGCAGTTCTTC.

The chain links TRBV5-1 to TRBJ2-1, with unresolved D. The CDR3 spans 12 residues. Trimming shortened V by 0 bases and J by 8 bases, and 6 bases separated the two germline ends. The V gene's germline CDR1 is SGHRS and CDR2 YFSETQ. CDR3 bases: TGCGCCAGCAGCTTGGCGTCCCATGAGCAGTTCTTC. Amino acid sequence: CASSLASHEQFF.

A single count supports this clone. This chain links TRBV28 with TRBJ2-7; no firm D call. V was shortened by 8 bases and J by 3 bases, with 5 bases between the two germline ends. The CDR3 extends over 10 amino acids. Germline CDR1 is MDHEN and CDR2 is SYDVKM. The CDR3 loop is CASGLYEQYF. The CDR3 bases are TGTGCCAGCGGGCTCTACGAGCAGTACTTC.

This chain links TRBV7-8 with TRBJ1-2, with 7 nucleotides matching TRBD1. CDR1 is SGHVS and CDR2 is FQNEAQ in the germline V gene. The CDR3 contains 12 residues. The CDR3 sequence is CAGIDRDGGYTF. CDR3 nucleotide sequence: TGTGCTGGGATCGACAGGGACGGAGGTTACACCTTC.

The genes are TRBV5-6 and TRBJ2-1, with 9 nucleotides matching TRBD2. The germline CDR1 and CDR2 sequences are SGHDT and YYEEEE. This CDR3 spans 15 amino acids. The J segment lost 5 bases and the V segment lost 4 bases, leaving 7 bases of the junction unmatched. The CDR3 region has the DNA TGTGCCAGCAGCACCATAGCGGGAGTTAACAATGAGCAGTTCTTC. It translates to CASSTIAGVNNEQFF.

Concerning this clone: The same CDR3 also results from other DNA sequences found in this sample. DNA of the CDR3: TGCGCCAGCAGCTTAGGGGACACCACAGATACGCAGTATTTT. Translated: CASSLGDTTDTQYF. The chain joins TRBV5-1 to TRBJ2-3; perhaps TRBD1 as D (6 bases). The CDR3 is 14 residues long. CDR1 and CDR2 (germline): SGHRS, YFSETQ. V shed 2 bases and J shed 2 bases, with 9 bases lying between them.